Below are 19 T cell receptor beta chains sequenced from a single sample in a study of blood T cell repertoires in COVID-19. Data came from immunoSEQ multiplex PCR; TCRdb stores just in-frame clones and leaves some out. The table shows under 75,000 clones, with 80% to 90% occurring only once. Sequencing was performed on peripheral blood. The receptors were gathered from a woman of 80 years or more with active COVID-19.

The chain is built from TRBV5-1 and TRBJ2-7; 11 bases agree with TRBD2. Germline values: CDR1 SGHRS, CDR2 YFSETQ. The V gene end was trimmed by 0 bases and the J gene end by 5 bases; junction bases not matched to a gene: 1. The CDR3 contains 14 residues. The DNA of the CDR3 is TGCGCCAGCAGCTTGGAGACTAGCGGGGACGAGCAGTACTTC. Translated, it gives CASSLETSGDEQYF.

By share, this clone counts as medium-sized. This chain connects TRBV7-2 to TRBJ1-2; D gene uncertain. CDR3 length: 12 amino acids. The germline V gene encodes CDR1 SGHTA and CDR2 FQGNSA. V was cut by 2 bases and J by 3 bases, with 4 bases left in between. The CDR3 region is CASSLTDYGYTF. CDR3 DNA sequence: TGTGCCAGCAGCTTAACAGACTATGGCTACACCTTC.

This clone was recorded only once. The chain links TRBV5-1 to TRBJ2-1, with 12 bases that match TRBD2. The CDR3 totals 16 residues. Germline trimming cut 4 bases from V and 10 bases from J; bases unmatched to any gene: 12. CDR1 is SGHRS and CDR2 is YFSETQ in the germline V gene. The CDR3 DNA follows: TGCGCCAGCAGCCCCGGACTAGCGGGGAATAATGCGGAGCAGTTCTTC. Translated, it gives CASSPGLAGNNAEQFF.

In DNA form, the CDR3 reads TGCGCCAGCAGCTTGTGGGGCGGGGGCATAGATACGCAGTATTTT. It yields the protein CASSLWGGGIDTQYF. The rearrangement uses TRBV5-1 and TRBJ2-3; D might be TRBD2 (7 bases). Germline CDR1 and CDR2: SGHRS and YFSETQ. The CDR3 is 15 amino acids. V dropped 1 base and J dropped 5 bases, with 14 bases sitting between them.

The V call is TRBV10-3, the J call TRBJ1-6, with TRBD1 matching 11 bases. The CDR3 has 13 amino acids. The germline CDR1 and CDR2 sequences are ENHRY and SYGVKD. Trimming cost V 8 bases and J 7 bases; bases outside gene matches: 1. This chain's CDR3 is CAIRDRGNSPLHF. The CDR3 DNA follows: TGTGCCATCCGGGACAGGGGGAATTCACCCCTCCACTTT.

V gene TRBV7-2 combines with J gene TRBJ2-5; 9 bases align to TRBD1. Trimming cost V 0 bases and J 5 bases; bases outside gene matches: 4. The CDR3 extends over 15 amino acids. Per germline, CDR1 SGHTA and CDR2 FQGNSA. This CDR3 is CASSLARTGAETQYF. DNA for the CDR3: TGTGCCAGCAGCTTAGCCCGGACAGGGGCCGAGACCCAGTACTTC.

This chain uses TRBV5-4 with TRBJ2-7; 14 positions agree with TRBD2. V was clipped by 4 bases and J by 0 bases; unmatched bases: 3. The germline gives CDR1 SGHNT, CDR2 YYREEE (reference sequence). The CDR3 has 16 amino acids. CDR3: CASSKGTSGSSYEQYF. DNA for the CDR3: TGTGCCAGCAGCAAAGGGACTAGCGGGAGCTCCTACGAGCAGTACTTC.

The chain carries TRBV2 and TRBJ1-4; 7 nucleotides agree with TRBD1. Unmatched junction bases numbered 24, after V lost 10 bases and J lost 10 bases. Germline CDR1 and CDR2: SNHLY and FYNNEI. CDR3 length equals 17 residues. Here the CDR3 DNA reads TGTGCCATGCTCTCCGGGACAGCAAACAATATGATCGGAAAACTGTTTTTT. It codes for CAMLSGTANNMIGKLFF.

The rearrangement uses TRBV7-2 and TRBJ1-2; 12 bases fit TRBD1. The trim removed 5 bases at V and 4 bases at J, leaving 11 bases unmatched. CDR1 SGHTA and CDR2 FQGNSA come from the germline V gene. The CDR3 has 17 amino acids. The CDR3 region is CASSPQAGTGGSYGYTF. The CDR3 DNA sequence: TGTGCCAGCAGCCCACAAGCCGGGACAGGGGGCTCCTATGGCTACACCTTC. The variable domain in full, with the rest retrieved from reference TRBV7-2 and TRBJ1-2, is GAGVSQSPSNKVTEKGKDVELRCDPISGHTALYWYRQSLGQGLEFLIYFQGNSAPDKSGLPSDRFSAERTGGSVSTLTIQRTQQEDSAVYLCASSPQAGTGGSYGYTFGSGTRLTVV.

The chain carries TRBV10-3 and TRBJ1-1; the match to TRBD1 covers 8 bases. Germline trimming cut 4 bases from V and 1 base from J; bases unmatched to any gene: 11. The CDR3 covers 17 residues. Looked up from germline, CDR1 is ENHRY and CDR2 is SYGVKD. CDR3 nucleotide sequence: TGTGCCATCAGTGTTTCAACCTGGACAGGGAGGAACACTGAAGCTTTCTTT. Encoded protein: CAISVSTWTGRNTEAFF.

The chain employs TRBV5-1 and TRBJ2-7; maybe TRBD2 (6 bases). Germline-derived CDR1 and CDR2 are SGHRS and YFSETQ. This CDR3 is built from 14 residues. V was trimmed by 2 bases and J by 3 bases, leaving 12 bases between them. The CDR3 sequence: CASSLGGNDYEQYF. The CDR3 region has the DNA TGCGCCAGCAGCTTAGGCGGGAACGACTACGAGCAGTACTTC.

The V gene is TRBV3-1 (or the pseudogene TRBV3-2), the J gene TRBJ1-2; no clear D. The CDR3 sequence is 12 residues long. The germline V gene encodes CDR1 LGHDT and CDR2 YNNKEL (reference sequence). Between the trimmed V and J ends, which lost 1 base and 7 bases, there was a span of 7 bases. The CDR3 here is CASSQATSGYTF. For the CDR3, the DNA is TGTGCCAGCAGCCAAGCCACCAGTGGCTACACCTTC.

The CDR3 sequence: CASSNRGREETQYF. The CDR3 nucleotides are TGTGCCAGCAGCAACAGGGGGCGCGAGGAGACCCAGTACTTC. The V and J genes are TRBV21-1 and TRBJ2-5; whether TRBD1, the table's D call, matches the DNA was not checked. TRBV21-1 is assigned pseudogene status. This CDR3 comprises 14 residues.

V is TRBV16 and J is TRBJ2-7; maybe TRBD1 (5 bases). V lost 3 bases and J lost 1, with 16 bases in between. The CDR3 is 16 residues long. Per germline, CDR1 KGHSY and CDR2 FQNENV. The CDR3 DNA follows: TGTGCCAGCAGCCACCAAACAGGAGTTCATTCCTACGAGCAGTACTTC. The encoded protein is CASSHQTGVHSYEQYF.

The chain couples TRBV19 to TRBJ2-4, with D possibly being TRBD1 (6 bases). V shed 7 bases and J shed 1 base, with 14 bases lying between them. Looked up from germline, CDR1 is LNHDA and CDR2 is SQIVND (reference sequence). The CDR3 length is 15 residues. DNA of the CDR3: TGTGCCAGTAAGCCTTTAGACAGGGCCAAAAACATTCAGTACTTC. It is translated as CASKPLDRAKNIQYF.

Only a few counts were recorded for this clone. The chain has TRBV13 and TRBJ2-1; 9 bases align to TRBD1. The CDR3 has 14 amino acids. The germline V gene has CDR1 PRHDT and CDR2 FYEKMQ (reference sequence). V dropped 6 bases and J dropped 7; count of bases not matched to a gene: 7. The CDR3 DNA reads TGTGCCAGCAGGCTAAGGGACAGGGAGAATGAGCAGTTCTTC. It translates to CASRLRDRENEQFF.

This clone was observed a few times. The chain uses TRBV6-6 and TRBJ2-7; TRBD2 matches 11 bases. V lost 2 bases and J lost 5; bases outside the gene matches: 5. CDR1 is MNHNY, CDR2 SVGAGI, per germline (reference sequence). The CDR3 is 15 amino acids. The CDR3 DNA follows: TGTGCCAGCAGTTACCGAGCTAGCGGGAGGAACGAGCAGTACTTC. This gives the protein CASSYRASGRNEQYF.

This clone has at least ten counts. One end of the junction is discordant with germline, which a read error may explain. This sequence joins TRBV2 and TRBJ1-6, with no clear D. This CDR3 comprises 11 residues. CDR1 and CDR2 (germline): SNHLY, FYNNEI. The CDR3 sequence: CASTYTSPLHF. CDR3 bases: TGTGCCAGCACCTATACTTCACCCCTCCACTTT. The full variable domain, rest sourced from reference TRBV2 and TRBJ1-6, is EPEVTQTPSHQVTQMGQEVILRCVPISNHLYFYWYRQILGQKVEFLVSFYNNEISEKSEIFDDQFSVERPDGSNFTLKIRSTKLEDSAMYFCASTYTSPLHFGNGTRLTVT.

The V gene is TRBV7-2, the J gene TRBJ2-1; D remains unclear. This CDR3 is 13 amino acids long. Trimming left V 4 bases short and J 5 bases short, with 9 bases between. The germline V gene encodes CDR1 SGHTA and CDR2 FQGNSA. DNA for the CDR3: TGTGCCAGCAGCTCCGGCCAGGACAATGAGCAGTTCTTC. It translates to CASSSGQDNEQFF.